The 27 T cell receptor beta chains in this list originate from one sample, sequenced in a study of cytomegalovirus exposure and HLA in healthy donors. The PCR ran on 60 Vbeta and 13 Jbeta primers. Here immunoSEQ multiplex PCR was the method, and the copy in TCRdb shows in-frame clones only, minus some. The sample yields 120,000 or so clones, 70% to 80% seen once. The sequenced material came from PBMCs. The receptor source for this set is a woman between 45 and 65 years old in good health and CMV-seropositive.

The table lists this clone with a count of one. This chain uses TRBV4-1 with TRBJ2-5; the D is unclear. TRBJ2-7 explains the end of the DNA better; the J call may be wrong. The CDR3 length is 13 residues. CDR1 and CDR2 (germline): MGHRA, YSYEKL. In DNA form, the CDR3 reads TGCGCCAGCAGCCAAGCGGTAGATTACGAGCAGTACTTC. Its translation is CASSQAVDYEQYF.

This CDR3 reads CASGLLQDEQFF. The CDR3 DNA reads TGTGCTAGTGGTTTACTGCAAGATGAGCAGTTCTTC. The V and J genes are TRBV12-5 and TRBJ2-1, with unresolved D. The CDR3 covers 12 residues. V was cut by 3 bases and J by 8 bases, with 8 bases left in between. CDR1 is LGHNT, CDR2 FRNRAP, per germline.

The rearrangement links TRBV27 to TRBJ1-2, with D possibly TRBD1 on 6 matching bases. Germline CDR1 is MNHEY and CDR2 is SMNVEV (reference sequence). This CDR3 is 14 amino acids long. V lost 4 bases to trimming and J lost 0 bases, with 9 bases between them. CDR3 region: CASSWAGANYGYTF. The DNA for the CDR3 is TGTGCCAGCAGTTGGGCAGGGGCTAACTATGGCTACACCTTC.

This rearrangement joins TRBV30 to TRBJ2-7; possibly TRBD2 for D (6 bases). V was pared by 4 bases and J by 3 bases, with 10 bases between. The CDR3 runs to 12 residues. Germline CDR1 and CDR2: GTSNPN and SVGIG (reference sequence). The CDR3 loop reads CAWNWGDYEQYF. The CDR3 nucleotides read TGTGCCTGGAATTGGGGGGACTACGAGCAGTACTTC.

This chain uses TRBV7-2 with TRBJ2-3; D uncertain. This CDR3 spans 13 amino acids. Looked up from germline, CDR1 is SGHTA and CDR2 is FQGNSA. V shed 4 bases and J shed 5 bases, with 10 bases lying between them. As DNA, the CDR3 is TGTGCCAGCAGCTCGGAGAGTCGAGATACGCAGTATTTT. Protein: CASSSESRDTQYF. Full variable domain (missing parts from reference TRBV7-2 and TRBJ2-3): GAGVSQSPSNKVTEKGKDVELRCDPISGHTALYWYRQSLGQGLEFLIYFQGNSAPDKSGLPSDRFSAERTGGSVSTLTIQRTQQEDSAVYLCASSSESRDTQYFGPGTRLTVL.

This rearrangement joins TRBV7-9 to TRBJ2-5; 9 bases map to TRBD1. The germline gives CDR1 SEHNR, CDR2 FQNEAQ (reference sequence). With 4 bases clipped from V and 3 bases from J, the junction kept 3 bases outside the gene matches. This CDR3 has 14 amino acids. CDR3: CASSYGTGKETQYF. CDR3 nucleotide sequence: TGTGCCAGCAGCTATGGGACAGGGAAAGAGACCCAGTACTTC.

The chain links TRBV18 to TRBJ1-1; a possible D gene is TRBD1 (6 bases). Germline loops: CDR1 KGHSH, CDR2 LQKENI. This CDR3 is 16 amino acids long. Trimming shortened V by 5 bases and J by 2 bases, and 18 bases separated the two germline ends. DNA of the CDR3: TGTGCCAGCTCATCGAACCAGGCAGGGACAAACACTGAAGCTTTCTTT. Protein: CASSSNQAGTNTEAFF.

CDR3 in amino acids: CASSIEPNRGTGELFF. CDR3 in DNA: TGTGCCAGTAGTATCGAACCTAACAGGGGGACCGGGGAGCTGTTTTTT. J is TRBJ2-2 and V is TRBV19, with 8 bases lining up with TRBD1. CDR1 and CDR2 from the germline V gene are LNHDA and SQIVND (reference sequence). The V segment lost 3 bases and the J segment 5 bases; nucleotides outside the gene matches: 8. This CDR3 is 16 amino acids long.

The chain has TRBV7-9 and TRBJ2-1, with a tentative D call TRBD1 (5 bases). The V and J ends lost 1 base and 7 bases respectively, with 17 bases between them. In germline, CDR1 is SEHNR, CDR2 FQNEAQ (reference sequence). This CDR3 region has 16 residues. The CDR3 region is CASSLVLGEPGNEQFF. CDR3 sequence (DNA): TGTGCCAGCAGCTTAGTTTTAGGAGAACCAGGGAATGAGCAGTTCTTC.

This clone was found a few times. The gene calls are TRBV7-9 and TRBJ1-4; no clear D gene. From germline, CDR1 is SEHNR and CDR2 FQNEAQ (reference sequence). The ends were cut back, 5 bases at V and 1 base at J, with 14 bases in the middle. This CDR3 is built from 16 residues. Here the CDR3 DNA reads TGTGCCAGCAGCCCCGAGGGTGGTAGAACTAATGAAAAACTGTTTTTT. Protein product: CASSPEGGRTNEKLFF.

V and J are TRBV6-5 and TRBJ2-2; 12 bases are shared with TRBD2. The CDR3 totals 15 residues. Germline values: CDR1 MNHEY, CDR2 SVGAGI. Trimming took 8 bases from V and 5 from J; bases not matched to a gene: 6. The CDR3 DNA sequence: TGTGCCAGCCGACTAGCGGGAGTCTTGACCGGGGAGCTGTTTTTT. Its translation: CASRLAGVLTGELFF.

The genes are TRBV7-8 and TRBJ2-7, with 8 bases that match TRBD2. Per germline, CDR1 SGHVS and CDR2 FQNEAQ. The CDR3 has 20 residues. Unmatched junction bases numbered 21, after V lost 3 bases and J lost 2 bases. The CDR3 coding sequence is TGTGCCAGCAGCTTTTTGCGATTCAGAGGGAGCGGCGGGGGGACCTACGAGCAGTACTTC. This sequence encodes CASSFLRFRGSGGGTYEQYF.

The chain uses TRBV30 and TRBJ1-1, with TRBD1 matching 9 bases. The CDR3 has 13 amino acids. Unmatched junction bases numbered 3, after V lost 1 base and J lost 6 bases. Germline V lookup: CDR1 GTSNPN, CDR2 SVGIG (reference sequence). The CDR3, as DNA: TGTGCCTGGAGTGGGGACAGGGAAGCTGAAGCTTTCTTT. This gives the protein CAWSGDREAEAFF.

The chain combines TRBV29-1 with TRBJ1-2, with a weak D call TRBD1 (6 bases). Looked up from germline, CDR1 is SQVTM and CDR2 is ANQGSEA. The CDR3 covers 11 residues. V was cut by 8 bases and J by 2 bases, with 9 bases left in between. The CDR3 spells CSSGTNYGYTF. CDR3 nucleotide sequence: TGCAGCAGTGGGACAAACTATGGCTACACCTTC.

This chain joins TRBV12-2 and TRBJ1-1; TRBD1 is the table's D call, not checked against the DNA. TRBV12-2 is a listed pseudogene. The CDR3 runs 17 residues. CDR3 amino acids: CASRPRSDRGLGTEAFF. The CDR3 DNA reads as TGTGCAAGTCGCCCCCGGTCGGACAGGGGGCTTGGGACTGAAGCTTTCTTT.

CDR3 sequence reads: CASSLDRGRSSYNSPLHF. The CDR3 bases are TGTGCCAGCAGTTTGGACAGGGGCCGTAGCTCCTATAATTCACCCCTCCACTTT. The rearrangement joins TRBV27 to TRBJ1-6, with 9 bases fitting TRBD1. The CDR3 contains 18 residues. Germline CDR1 and CDR2: MNHEY and SMNVEV (reference sequence). Trimming removed 3 bases from V and 0 bases from J; junction bases left unmatched: 6.

This chain joins TRBV7-9 and TRBJ2-5; TRBD2 matches 7 bases. With V trimmed by 1 base and J by 2 bases, 10 bases remained unmatched. The CDR3 sequence is 17 residues long. Germline values: CDR1 SEHNR, CDR2 FQNEAQ (reference sequence). CDR3 protein: CASSLGLGGASQETQYF. CDR3 coding DNA: TGTGCCAGCAGCTTAGGGTTGGGAGGGGCTTCGCAAGAGACCCAGTACTTC.

The gene calls are TRBV29-1 and TRBJ2-7; TRBD2 matches 9 bases. V dropped 6 bases and J dropped 0; count of bases not matched to a gene: 6. The germline CDR1 and CDR2 sequences are SQVTM and ANQGSEA. The CDR3 length is 14 residues. Here the CDR3 DNA reads TGCAGCGTCCTGACTAGCGGAAGCTCCTACGAGCAGTACTTC. Its translation: CSVLTSGSSYEQYF.

The CDR3 is CAISGQAYEQYF. DNA for the CDR3: TGTGCCATCAGTGGACAGGCCTACGAGCAGTACTTC. The chain couples TRBV10-3 to TRBJ2-7, with D perhaps TRBD1 (6 bases). The CDR3 spans 12 residues. Trimming took off 4 bases at V and 2 bases at J, with 6 bases between the two ends. CDR1 is ENHRY, CDR2 SYGVKD, per germline.

This chain uses TRBV13 with TRBJ2-1, with 12 bases that match TRBD2. This CDR3 comprises 15 residues. Germline V gene lookup returns CDR1 PRHDT and CDR2 FYEKMQ (reference sequence). With 5 bases clipped from V and 5 bases from J, the junction kept 4 bases outside the gene matches. The chain's CDR3 is CASSPRTSGDNEQFF. CDR3 bases: TGTGCCAGCAGCCCCCGGACTAGCGGGGACAATGAGCAGTTCTTC.

The chain has TRBV6-5 and TRBJ2-1; D perhaps matches TRBD1 (5 bases). This CDR3 is 15 amino acids long. Trimming left V 3 bases short and J 2 bases short, with 11 bases between. CDR1 and CDR2 from the germline V gene are MNHEY and SVGAGI. CDR3 region: CASSYGPGTYNEQFF. The CDR3 DNA is TGTGCCAGCAGTTATGGACCAGGGACCTACAATGAGCAGTTCTTC.

CDR3 coding DNA: TGCGCCAGCAGCCGAAAAAGACTTAGCACAGATACGCAGTATTTT. Protein product: CASSRKRLSTDTQYF. The rearrangement uses TRBV4-3 and TRBJ2-3; D ambiguous. This CDR3 has 15 amino acids. Trimming took 4 bases from V and 0 from J, leaving 11 bases between them. In germline, CDR1 is LGHNA, CDR2 YSLEER.

The chain links TRBV19 to TRBJ2-5, with TRBD1 matching 7 bases. This CDR3 spans 15 amino acids. V was pared by 5 bases and J by 1 base, with 7 bases of the junction left unmatched. Germline CDR1 reads LNHDA; CDR2 reads SQIVND (reference sequence). This CDR3 reads CASSVSQGTQETQYF. CDR3 nucleotides: TGTGCCAGTAGTGTATCACAGGGGACCCAAGAGACCCAGTACTTC.

This chain links TRBV5-1 with TRBJ2-2; the match to TRBD2 covers 11 bases. V lost 2 bases and J lost 4; bases outside the gene matches: 10. Per the germline V gene, CDR1 is SGHRS and CDR2 is YFSETQ. This CDR3 region has 18 residues. CDR3 sequence (DNA): TGCGCCAGCAGCTTAAGGCCGGGACTAGCGGAACCCACCGGGGAGCTGTTTTTT. Protein sequence: CASSLRPGLAEPTGELFF.

V usage is TRBV7-9 and J usage is TRBJ1-1, with TRBD1 matching over 10 bases. Germline CDR1 and CDR2: SEHNR and FQNEAQ (reference sequence). This CDR3 has 15 amino acids. The V and J ends lost 5 bases and 6 bases, in that order; junction bases with no gene match: 9. The CDR3, as DNA: TGTGCCAGCAGCCCCGGACAGGGGGTCCTGTCTGAAGCTTTCTTT. This gives the protein CASSPGQGVLSEAFF.

The rearrangement links TRBV4-3 to TRBJ2-7; D is undetermined. V shed 0 bases and J shed 4 bases, with 13 bases lying between them. This CDR3 has 15 amino acids. CDR1 is LGHNA, CDR2 YSLEER, per germline. This CDR3 reads CASSQDLSAPYEQYF. Here the CDR3 DNA reads TGCGCCAGCAGCCAAGATCTAAGTGCCCCGTACGAGCAGTACTTC.

The rearrangement uses TRBV7-9 and TRBJ1-1, with a weak D call TRBD1 (6 bases). There are 15 residues in the CDR3. The germline gives CDR1 SEHNR, CDR2 FQNEAQ (reference sequence). V lost 5 bases, J lost 1 base, and 14 bases lay in between. Written as DNA, the CDR3 is TGTGCCAGCAGCCCCAGATCGACAGGGAACACTGAAGCTTTCTTT. Translating gives CASSPRSTGNTEAFF. Using reference TRBV7-9 and TRBJ1-1 for the parts outside the CDR3, the full variable domain is DTGVSQNPRHKITKRGQNVTFRCDPISEHNRLYWYRQTLGQGPEFLTYFQNEAQLEKSRLLSDRFSAERPKGSFSTLEIQRTEQGDSAMYLCASSPRSTGNTEAFFGQGTRLTVV.